These T cell receptor beta chains were read from a single sample in a study of cytomegalovirus exposure and HLA in healthy donors. The protocol was immunoSEQ multiplex PCR, while the TCRdb copy is restricted to in-frame clones and leaves out a portion. The repertoire holds 130,000 to 150,000 clones, with roughly 80% as singletons. The sample taken for sequencing was PBMCs. The receptors were sampled from a woman aged 25 to 39 in good health and CMV-seronegative. CDR3s include the opening cysteine and the closing phenylalanine or tryptophan. Each record gives: clone size, CDR3 length, J gene, D gene, V gene, CDR3 DNA, CDR3 protein. The D gene is left open where the match is weak. The size entry is marked missing in some rows and otherwise reads once, few, many or a size class.

>few|15|TRBJ2-2|NA|TRBV5-1
NA
CASSFGAGRGGELFF
>NA|14|TRBJ2-1|TRBD1|TRBV19
TGTGCCAGTAACCCGACAGGGTCCTACAATGAGCAGTTCTTC
CASNPTGSYNEQFF
>NA|16|TRBJ1-3|NA|TRBV5-8
TGTGCCAGCAGCTTGGATAGGGGATTACCTGGAAACACCATATATTTT
CASSLDRGLPGNTIYF
>once|14|TRBJ1-3|NA|TRBV6-4
TGTGCCAGCAGCTTACAGGACGCTGGAAACACCATATATTTT
CASSLQDAGNTIYF
>NA|16|TRBJ2-5|TRBD2|TRBV5-1
TGCGCCAGCAGCCGTGGATTAACTAGCGGCCAAGAGACCCAGTACTTC
CASSRGLTSGQETQYF
>NA|13|TRBJ1-3|NA|TRBV7-3
TGTGCCAGCAGCGTATCAGCGGGAAACACCATATATTTT
CASSVSAGNTIYF
>NA|12|TRBJ1-6|NA|TRBV6-1
TGTGCCAGCAGTGATCGGTATTCACCCCTCCACTTT
CASSDRYSPLHF
>NA|12|TRBJ2-2|NA|TRBV9
TGTGCCAGCAGCGTACGACAGGGGGAGCTGTTTTTT
CASSVRQGELFF
>once|15|TRBJ1-3|NA|TRBV7-9
TGTGCCAGCAGCTTACGGGGTGTATCTGGAAACACCATATATTTT
CASSLRGVSGNTIYF
>NA|15|TRBJ1-1|TRBD1|TRBV6-5
TGTGCCAGCAGTACGAAACGGGACAGGGATTCAGGAGCTTTCTTT
CASSTKRDRDSGAFF
>NA|13|TRBJ2-3|NA|TRBV27
TGTGCCAGCAGTCCGCCCCATCCCGGTACGCAGTATTTT
CASSPPHPGTQYF
>NA|14|TRBJ2-1|TRBD2|TRBV29-1
TGCAGCGTTGTAACTAGCGGGAGGTACAATGAGCAGTTCTTC
CSVVTSGRYNEQFF
>many|13|TRBJ2-7|NA|TRBV7-8
TGTGCCAGCAGCTTGGGGAGAACCTACGAGCAGTACTTC
CASSLGRTYEQYF
>NA|15|TRBJ2-1|NA|TRBV27
TGTGCCAGCAACCCGACAGGAAACTTTTACAATGAGCAGTTCTTC
CASNPTGNFYNEQFF
>NA|15|TRBJ1-2|NA|TRBV6-1
TGTGCCAGCGGGGGGACTCAGGTTTTGAACTATGGCTACACCTTC
CASGGTQVLNYGYTF
>NA|17|TRBJ2-2|TRBD2|TRBV4-1
TGCGCCAGCAGCCAAAACGGGGGGGCATTTTACACCGGGGAGCTGTTTTTT
CASSQNGGAFYTGELFF
>NA|11|TRBJ1-2|NA|TRBV20-1
TGCAGTGCTAGGAGGCGGAATGGCTACACCTTC
CSARRRNGYTF
>once|15|TRBJ1-5|TRBD1|TRBV6-4
TGTGCCAGCAGTGACGGGACAGGCGGCGGTCAGCCCCAGCATTTT
CASSDGTGGGQPQHF
>NA|15|TRBJ2-1|TRBD2|TRBV6-6
TGTGCCAGCAGTTTCGAAGCGGGATTTTACAATGAGCAGTTCTTC
CASSFEAGFYNEQFF
>few|12|TRBJ1-4|NA|TRBV2
TGTGCCAGCAGTGAAGCGCGGGAAAAACTGTTTTTT
CASSEAREKLFF
>once|15|TRBJ2-3|TRBD1|TRBV5-1
TGCGCCAGCAGCCCAGGGACAGGCCACACAGATACGCAGTATTTT
CASSPGTGHTDTQYF
>NA|15|TRBJ1-4|NA|TRBV4-3
TGCGCCAGCAGCCAAGATGGGGCCCTAGGGGAAAAACTGTTTTTT
CASSQDGALGEKLFF
>once|14|TRBJ2-3|NA|TRBV2
TGTGCCAGCAGTGACGGGCGGGGCACAGATACGCAGTATTTT
CASSDGRGTDTQYF
>NA|15|TRBJ2-2|TRBD1|TRBV28
TGTGCCAGCAGCCCGGGACAGGGATTCACCGGGGAGCTGTTTTTT
CASSPGQGFTGELFF
>NA|13|TRBJ1-5|NA|TRBV7-9
TGTGCCAGCAGCAAGGGCGGGAATCAGCCCCAGCATTTT
CASSKGGNQPQHF
>NA|13|TRBJ1-6|NA|TRBV30
TGTGCCTGGAGCCACAGGGAGAATTCACCCCTCCACTTT
CAWSHRENSPLHF
>NA|15|TRBJ2-1|TRBD2|TRBV7-9
TGTGCCAGCAGCCCCGGACTAGCGTTGATCAATGAGCAGTTCTTC
CASSPGLALINEQFF
>NA|12|TRBJ2-7|NA|TRBV6-5
TGTGCCAGCAGGCAGGGTGCCTACGAGCAGTACTTC
CASRQGAYEQYF
>NA|14|TRBJ1-5|NA|TRBV2
TGTGCCAGCAGTGAAGATAGGGGCGGACAGCCCCAGCATTTT
CASSEDRGGQPQHF
>NA|12|TRBJ2-1|NA|TRBV5-1
TGCGCCAGCAGCTTGTATTCCAATGAGCAGTTCTTC
CASSLYSNEQFF
>once|14|TRBJ1-1|TRBD1|TRBV7-3
TGTGCCAGCAGCTCCCGGGACAGGGGCACTGAAGCTTTCTTT
CASSSRDRGTEAFF
>NA|16|TRBJ2-5|TRBD2|TRBV5-4
TGTGCCAGCAGCGTCAGACTAGCGGGAGGGCAAGAGACCCAGTACTTC
CASSVRLAGGQETQYF
>NA|14|TRBJ2-3|TRBD2|TRBV10-1
TGCGCCAGCTCCCGGGACTATCCCACAGATACGCAGTATTTT
CASSRDYPTDTQYF
>NA|15|TRBJ2-2|TRBD1|TRBV30
TGTGCCTGGAGCGAGGGGGCAGGGATTGCCGGGGAGCTGTTTTTT
CAWSEGAGIAGELFF
>NA|15|TRBJ2-7|NA|TRBV19
TGTGCCAGTAGTATGATCGGGAGCCTCTCCTACGAGCAGTACTTC
CASSMIGSLSYEQYF
>NA|18|TRBJ2-2|TRBD2|TRBV29-1
TGCAGCGTTGTAGGGGGATGGACTAGCGGGGGTCCTACCGGGGAGCTGTTTTTT
CSVVGGWTSGGPTGELFF
>NA|15|TRBJ2-1|NA|TRBV7-8
TGTGCCAGCAGCCAGGTGGGGCGATCCTACAATGAGCAGTTCTTC
CASSQVGRSYNEQFF
>NA|15|TRBJ2-7|TRBD1|TRBV11-3
TGTGCCAGCAGCTTAGGGGGACAGGGGGTCTACGAGCAGTACTTC
CASSLGGQGVYEQYF
>once|14|TRBJ2-7|NA|TRBV7-2
TGTGCCAGCACCTTTGGGGCAAACGTCTACGAGCAGTACTTC
CASTFGANVYEQYF
>NA|13|TRBJ1-2|TRBD1|TRBV10-3
TGTGCCATCAGTCCGGGACAGAACTATGGCTACACCTTC
CAISPGQNYGYTF
>NA|15|TRBJ2-5|TRBD2|TRBV7-6
TGTGCCAGCAGCTTTGGCGGGAGGCCGGGGGAGACCCAGTACTTC
CASSFGGRPGETQYF
>NA|15|TRBJ1-4|TRBD1|TRBV19
TGTGCCAGTAGGGACAGGGGTTTGCTGCGGGAAAAACTGTTTTTT
CASRDRGLLREKLFF
>once|13|TRBJ2-7|NA|TRBV27
TGTGCCAGCAGTTCTGGCAGCTCCTACGAGCAGTACTTC
CASSSGSSYEQYF
>many|16|TRBJ2-1|TRBD2|TRBV27
TGTGCCAGCAGTTCGACTAGCGGGGGGACTTACAATGAGCAGTTCTTC
CASSSTSGGTYNEQFF
>few|14|TRBJ2-3|TRBD1|TRBV5-1
TGCGCCAGCAGTTCGGACAGGGAAACAGATACGCAGTATTTT
CASSSDRETDTQYF
>NA|11|TRBJ2-7|NA|TRBV20-1
TGCAGTGCTAGAGGGCGGGGCGAGCAGTACTTC
CSARGRGEQYF
>NA|15|TRBJ2-2|TRBD1|TRBV6-1
TGTGCCAGCAGATCTGGGACAGTCCTGCCCGGGGAGCTGTTTTTT
CASRSGTVLPGELFF
>NA|13|TRBJ2-1|TRBD1|TRBV19
TGTGCCAGTAGGGTACAGGGGCAGAATGAGCAGTTCTTC
CASRVQGQNEQFF
>NA|17|TRBJ2-1|TRBD2|TRBV11-2
TGTGCCAGCAGCTCCCGACTAGCGGGAGAGGTTAGCGATGAGCAGTTCTTC
CASSSRLAGEVSDEQFF
>few|13|TRBJ1-1|NA|TRBV30
TGTGCCTGGAGTGGACAAACAAACACTGAAGCTTTCTTT
CAWSGQTNTEAFF
>NA|14|TRBJ1-4|NA|TRBV4-1
TGCGCCAGCAGCCGGACAGACCAGAATGAAAAACTGTTTTTT
CASSRTDQNEKLFF
>NA|15|TRBJ1-3|NA|TRBV7-8
TGTGCCAGCAGCCCAGGGCCCTACTCTGGAAACACCATATATTTT
CASSPGPYSGNTIYF
>NA|14|TRBJ1-3|NA|TRBV27
TGTGCCAGCAGTTTCTCCGGGGCTGGAAACACCATATATTTT
CASSFSGAGNTIYF
>NA|14|TRBJ2-3|TRBD2|TRBV9
TGTGCCAGCAGCGCGCAGACTAGCGGCCAGAAGCAGTATTTT
CASSAQTSGQKQYF
>NA|18|TRBJ2-6|TRBD1|TRBV11-2
TGTGCCAGCAGCACGACAGGGGCGACTGACTCTGGGGCCAACGTCCTGACTTTC
CASSTTGATDSGANVLTF
>NA|14|TRBJ2-2|NA|TRBV7-3
TGTGCCAGCAGCGCCCAGGGAGGCACCGGGGAGCTGTTTTTT
CASSAQGGTGELFF
>once|12|TRBJ2-7|TRBD1|TRBV30
TGTGCCTGGAGTGTACAGGGGTACGAGCAGTACTTC
CAWSVQGYEQYF